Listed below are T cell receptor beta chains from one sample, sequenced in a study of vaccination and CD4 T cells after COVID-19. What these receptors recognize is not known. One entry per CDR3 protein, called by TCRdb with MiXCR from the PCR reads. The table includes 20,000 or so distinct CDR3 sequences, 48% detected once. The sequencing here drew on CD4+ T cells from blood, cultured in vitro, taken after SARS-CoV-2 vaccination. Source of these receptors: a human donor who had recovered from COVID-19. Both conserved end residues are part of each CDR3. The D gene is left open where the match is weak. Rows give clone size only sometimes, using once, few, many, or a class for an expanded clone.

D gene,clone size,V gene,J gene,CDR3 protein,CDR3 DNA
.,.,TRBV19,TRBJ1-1,CASRPDVMNTEAFF,TGTGCCAGTAGACCCGACGTAATGAACACTGAAGCTTTCTTT
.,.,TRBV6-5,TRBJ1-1,CASSYGRLNTEAFF,TGTGCCAGCAGTTACGGACGGTTGAACACTGAAGCTTTCTTT
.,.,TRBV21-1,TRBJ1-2,CASSNGTGGYGYTF,TGTGCCAGCAGCAATGGGACAGGGGGATATGGCTACACCTTC
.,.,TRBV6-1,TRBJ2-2,CATAGSWSTGELFF,TGTGCCACCGCAGGTAGCTGGAGCACCGGGGAGCTGTTTTTT
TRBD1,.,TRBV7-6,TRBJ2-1,CASSPWDRGIEEQFF,TGTGCCAGCAGCCCGTGGGACAGGGGGATTGAGGAGCAGTTCTTC
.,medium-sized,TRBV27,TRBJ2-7,CASSFSWGDEQYF,TGTGCCAGCAGTTTCTCGTGGGGCGACGAGCAGTACTTC
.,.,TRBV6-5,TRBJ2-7,CASSYSTSLPYEQYF,TGTGCCAGCAGTTACTCGACATCCTTACCCTACGAGCAGTACTTC
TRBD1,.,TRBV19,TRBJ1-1,CASSISRGHPEAFF,TGTGCCAGTAGTATATCAAGGGGGCACCCTGAAGCTTTCTTT
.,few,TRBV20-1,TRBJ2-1,CSVIGTLSYNEQFF,TGCAGTGTTATCGGGACTCTCTCCTACAATGAGCAGTTCTTC
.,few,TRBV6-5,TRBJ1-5,CASSFQENSNQPQHF,TGTGCCAGCAGTTTTCAGGAAAATAGCAATCAGCCCCAGCATTTT
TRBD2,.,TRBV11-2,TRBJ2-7,CASSHGTSEPPYF,TGTGCCAGCAGCCACGGGACTAGCGAACCCCCGTACTTC
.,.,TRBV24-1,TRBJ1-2,CATSDTASRGYTF,TGTGCCACCAGTGATACGGCCTCGCGGGGCTACACCTTC
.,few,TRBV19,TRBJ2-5,CASSTGIGETQYF,TGTGCCAGTAGTACAGGGATTGGGGAGACCCAGTACTTC
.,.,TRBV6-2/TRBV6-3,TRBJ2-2,CASRFWGGSNTGELFF,TGTGCCAGCAGGTTCTGGGGGGGCTCGAACACCGGGGAGCTGTTTTTT
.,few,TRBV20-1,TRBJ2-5,CSARGETQYF,TGCAGTGCTAGAGGGGAGACCCAGTACTTC
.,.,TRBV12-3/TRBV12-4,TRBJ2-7,CASSLSTATYEQYF,TGTGCCAGCAGTTTGAGTACAGCAACCTACGAGCAGTACTTC
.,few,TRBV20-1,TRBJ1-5,CSARDLGGGWGNQPQHF,TGCAGTGCTAGAGATCTTGGGGGGGGCTGGGGCAATCAGCCCCAGCATTTT
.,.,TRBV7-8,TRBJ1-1,CASSLAGTANTEAFF,TGTGCCAGCAGCCTAGCCGGGACGGCGAACACTGAAGCTTTCTTT
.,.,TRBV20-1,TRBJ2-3,CSARQTERSTDTQYF,TGCAGTGCTAGACAGACCGAGAGAAGCACAGATACGCAGTATTTT
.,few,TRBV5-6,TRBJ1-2,CASSPGVSYGYTF,TGTGCCAGCAGCCCAGGGGTTTCCTATGGCTACACCTTC
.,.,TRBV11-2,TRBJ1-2,CASSQGAGAYYGYTF,TGTGCCAGCAGCCAAGGGGCAGGGGCCTACTATGGCTACACCTTC
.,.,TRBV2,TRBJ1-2,CASSVGRGDGYTF,TGTGCCAGCAGTGTCGGGAGGGGGGATGGCTACACCTTC
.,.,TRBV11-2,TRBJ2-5,CASSIRSHRETQYF,TGTGCCAGCAGCATACGATCGCACCGCGAGACCCAGTACTTC
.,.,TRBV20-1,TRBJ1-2,CSARAQAQENYGYTF,TGCAGTGCTAGAGCCCAAGCACAGGAAAACTATGGCTACACCTTC
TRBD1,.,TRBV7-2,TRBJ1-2,CASSPGQGARGYTF,TGTGCCAGCAGCCCGGGACAGGGGGCGAGGGGCTACACCTTC
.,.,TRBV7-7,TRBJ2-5,CASSPLNSLKQETQYF,TGTGCCAGCAGCCCCTTAAACAGTCTGAAGCAAGAGACCCAGTACTTC
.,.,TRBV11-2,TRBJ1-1,CASSSGGTEAFF,TGTGCCAGCAGCTCGGGTGGCACTGAAGCTTTCTTT
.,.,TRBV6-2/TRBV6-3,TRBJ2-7,CASRNRVHHEQYF,TGTGCCAGCAGAAACAGGGTCCACCACGAGCAGTACTTC
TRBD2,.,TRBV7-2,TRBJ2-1,CASSSTSAKQFF,TGTGCCAGCAGCTCGACTAGCGCCAAGCAGTTCTTC
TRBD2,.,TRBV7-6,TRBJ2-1,CASSLVLAVGEQFF,TGTGCCAGCAGCTTAGTACTAGCGGTGGGTGAGCAGTTCTTC
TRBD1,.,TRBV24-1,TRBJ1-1,CATRNTGGVDTEAFF,TGTGCCACCAGAAATACAGGGGGCGTTGACACTGAAGCTTTCTTT
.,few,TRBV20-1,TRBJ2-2,CSARRDSRGTGELFF,TGCAGTGCTAGAAGGGACTCAAGGGGCACCGGGGAGCTGTTTTTT
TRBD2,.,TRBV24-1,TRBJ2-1,CATSDSLRRERSYNEQFF,TGTGCCACCAGTGATTCTCTACGGCGGGAGCGTTCCTACAATGAGCAGTTCTTC
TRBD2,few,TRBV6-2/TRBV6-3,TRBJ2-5,CASSYGGGLKETQYF,TGTGCCAGCAGTTACGGGGGAGGGCTCAAAGAGACCCAGTACTTC
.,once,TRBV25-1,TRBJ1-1,CASSDLRWEAFF,TGTGCCAGCAGTGACCTCCGCTGGGAAGCTTTCTTT
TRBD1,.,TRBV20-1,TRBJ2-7,CSAEQGVDEQYF,TGCAGTGCAGAACAGGGGGTAGACGAGCAGTACTTC
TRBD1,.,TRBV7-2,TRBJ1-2,CASSLSNRQGGPRGGYTF,TGTGCCAGCAGCTTATCCAACCGACAGGGGGGGCCCAGAGGAGGCTACACCTTC
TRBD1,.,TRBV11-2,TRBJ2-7,CASSRDRSYEQYF,TGTGCCAGCAGTCGGGACAGATCCTACGAGCAGTACTTC
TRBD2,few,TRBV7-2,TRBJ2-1,CASSLSGGAIGEQFF,TGTGCCAGCAGCTTGTCCGGGGGGGCTATTGGTGAGCAGTTCTTC
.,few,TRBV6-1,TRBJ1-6,CASSRERERSPLHF,TGTGCCAGCTCGCGGGAGAGGGAAAGGTCACCCCTCCACTTT
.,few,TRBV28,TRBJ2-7,CASSLRYHEQYF,TGTGCCAGCAGTTTAAGATACCACGAGCAGTACTTC
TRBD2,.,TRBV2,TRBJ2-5,CASSPGLAGGRETQYF,TGTGCCAGCAGCCCGGGACTAGCGGGAGGAAGGGAGACCCAGTACTTC
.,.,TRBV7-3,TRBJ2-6,CASSPSLSGANVLTF,TGTGCCAGCAGCCCTTCCCTATCTGGGGCCAACGTCCTGACTTTC
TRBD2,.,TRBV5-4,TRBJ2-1,CASSLATSGPYNEQFF,TGTGCCAGCAGCTTGGCCACTAGCGGGCCCTACAATGAGCAGTTCTTC
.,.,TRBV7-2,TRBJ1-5,CASSLAGGSNQPQHF,TGTGCCAGCAGCTTAGCGGGGGGAAGCAATCAGCCCCAGCATTTT
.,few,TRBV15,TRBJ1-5,CATSRARTFSNQPQHF,TGTGCCACCAGCAGAGCTCGGACATTTAGCAATCAGCCCCAGCATTTT
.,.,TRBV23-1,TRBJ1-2,CASSQRGQLNYGYTF,TGCGCCAGCAGTCAACGTGGACAGCTCAACTATGGCTACACCTTC
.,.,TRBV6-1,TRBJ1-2,CASSRRTGGYTF,TGTGCCAGCAGTCGCAGAACTGGGGGCTACACCTTC
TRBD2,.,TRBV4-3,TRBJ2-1,CASSQVGLAGVDEQFF,TGCGCCAGCAGCCAAGTGGGGCTAGCGGGGGTGGATGAGCAGTTCTTC
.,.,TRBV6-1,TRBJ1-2,CASSPETGVDYGYTF,TGTGCCAGCAGTCCAGAGACAGGTGTCGACTATGGCTACACCTTC
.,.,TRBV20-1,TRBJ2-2,CSGLFIGTGELFF,TGCAGTGGACTGTTCATAGGGACCGGGGAGCTGTTTTTT
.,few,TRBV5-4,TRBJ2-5,CASSGVGRETQYF,TGTGCCAGCAGCGGGGTGGGGAGGGAGACCCAGTACTTC
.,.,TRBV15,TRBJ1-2,CATSKAGQGHYGYTF,TGTGCCACCAGCAAAGCAGGGCAGGGACACTATGGCTACACCTTC